This TCR beta chain was obtained from a study of T cells in Graves' hyperthyroidism and ophthalmopathy. RNA transcripts yielded amplified TCR beta CDR3 regions. A set of HTBI primers served as the primers for a first-round RT-PCR of the TCR CDR3. TCRdb independently ran MiXCR on the multiplex PCR reads; one entry per CDR3 protein. The sample records a few hundred thousand distinct CDR3 sequences, less than 20% being singletons. The CDR3 runs 13 residues. In germline, CDR1 is MNHNS, CDR2 SASEGT. Losses at the gene ends were 7 bases for V and 4 bases for J; bases not matched to a gene: 5. This TCR derives from a woman aged 25 to 39 with Graves' hyperthyroidism. The chain recombines TRBV6-1 with TRBJ2-3, with 7 bases identical to TRBD1. Sequenced: blood. The CDR3 nucleotides are TGTGCCAGCATCCACAGGGGCGCAGATACGCAGTATTTT. As protein: CASIHRGADTQYF.